A selection of T cell receptor beta chains follows, all from one sample in a study of T cell changes during pregnancy in multiple sclerosis. Using immunoSEQ multiplex PCR, the repertoire was profiled, and TCRdb retains in-frame clones only, with some absent. Here the sample spans about 81,000 clones, 85% to 95% being singletons. This sample comprised peripheral blood, obtained in the third trimester of pregnancy. These receptors were collected from a female donor in good health, enrolled as a control in a pregnancy study. CDR3s include the opening cysteine and the closing phenylalanine or tryptophan. A D gene is named only where the DNA matches it firmly. Clone sizes are given selectively: once, few, many, or a class where the clone is expanded.

J gene: TRBJ2-2; V gene: TRBV18; D gene: TRBD1; clone size: once; CDR3 DNA: TGTGCCAGCTCACCAATGGGACAGAATTTCCCCTTCGTTGACGGGGAGCTGTTTTTT; CDR3 protein: CASSPMGQNFPFVDGELFF
J gene: TRBJ2-7; V gene: TRBV28; D gene: TRBD1; clone size: once; CDR3 DNA: TGTGCCAGCAGTGTTGACCCCCCGGGACAGGGGGGTGAGCAGTACTTC; CDR3 protein: CASSVDPPGQGGEQYF
J gene: TRBJ1-5; V gene: TRBV27; D gene: TRBD1; clone size: -; CDR3 DNA: TGTGCCAGCAGTTTGGGTACAGGGGGAGTCCAGCCCCAGCATTTT; CDR3 protein: CASSLGTGGVQPQHF
J gene: TRBJ2-2; V gene: TRBV6-4; D gene: TRBD1; clone size: -; CDR3 DNA: TGTGCCAGCAGTGACTCTCAGGGGGCCCGGAACACCGGGGAGCTGTTTTTT; CDR3 protein: CASSDSQGARNTGELFF
J gene: TRBJ1-5; V gene: TRBV6-6; D gene: TRBD1; clone size: -; CDR3 DNA: TGTGCCAGCAGCCAGGGACAGGTGAAGAAGCAGCCCCAGCATTTT; CDR3 protein: CASSQGQVKKQPQHF
J gene: TRBJ2-5; V gene: TRBV25-1; D gene: -; clone size: -; CDR3 DNA: TGTGCCAGCAGTGAAGGGGGCAGTCAATACCAAGAGACCCAGTACTTC; CDR3 protein: CASSEGGSQYQETQYF
J gene: TRBJ2-5; V gene: TRBV5-4; D gene: -; clone size: -; CDR3 DNA: TGTGCCAGCAGCTTGCCCAGGCAAGAGACCCAGTACTTC; CDR3 protein: CASSLPRQETQYF
J gene: TRBJ2-7; V gene: TRBV5-1; D gene: -; clone size: -; CDR3 DNA: TGCGCCAGCAGCCCCGGACAGCAATACGAGCAGTACTTC; CDR3 protein: CASSPGQQYEQYF
J gene: TRBJ2-7; V gene: TRBV5-1; D gene: TRBD2; clone size: -; CDR3 DNA: TGCGCCAGCAGCACTAGCGGGGCTTCCTACGAGCAGTACTTC; CDR3 protein: CASSTSGASYEQYF
J gene: TRBJ2-7; V gene: TRBV21-1; D gene: -; clone size: -; CDR3 DNA: TGTGCCAGCAGCAAAGGGACTAGCGGGAGCTCCTACGAGCAGTACTTC; CDR3 protein: CASSKGTSGSSYEQYF
J gene: TRBJ2-3; V gene: TRBV5-1; D gene: -; clone size: -; CDR3 DNA: TGCGCCAGCAGCAGGGGGCCCGGCGGGGGCACAGATACGCAGTATTTT; CDR3 protein: CASSRGPGGGTDTQYF
J gene: TRBJ2-2; V gene: TRBV5-4; D gene: -; clone size: -; CDR3 DNA: TGTGCCAGCAGCTTGGATTCTCACACCGGGGAGCTGTTTTTT; CDR3 protein: CASSLDSHTGELFF
J gene: TRBJ2-3; V gene: TRBV6-5; D gene: -; clone size: once; CDR3 DNA: TGTGCCAGCCGACTTTATAGCACAGATACGCAGTATTTT; CDR3 protein: CASRLYSTDTQYF
J gene: TRBJ2-2; V gene: TRBV5-1; D gene: -; clone size: -; CDR3 DNA: TGCGCCAGCAGCTTTACGACTGCGAACACCGGGGAGCTGTTTTTT; CDR3 protein: CASSFTTANTGELFF
J gene: TRBJ2-7; V gene: TRBV4-1; D gene: -; clone size: -; CDR3 DNA: TGCGCCAGCAGCCATGTCCGGGACTGGGGGGCCTACGAGCAGTACTTC; CDR3 protein: CASSHVRDWGAYEQYF
J gene: TRBJ2-2; V gene: TRBV10-3; D gene: TRBD2; clone size: few; CDR3 DNA: TGTGCCACCGCTCTAGCGGCGAACACCGGGGAGCTGTTTTTT; CDR3 protein: CATALAANTGELFF
J gene: TRBJ2-1; V gene: TRBV5-1; D gene: -; clone size: -; CDR3 DNA: TGCGCCAGCAGCTCCCTCCCGGGAGCTAGGGAGAATGAGCAGTTCTTC; CDR3 protein: CASSSLPGARENEQFF
J gene: TRBJ2-1; V gene: TRBV7-2; D gene: -; clone size: -; CDR3 DNA: TGTGCCAGCTCTATAGGGACTGGCTCCTACAATGAGCAGTTCTTC; CDR3 protein: CASSIGTGSYNEQFF
J gene: TRBJ2-3; V gene: TRBV28; D gene: TRBD2; clone size: -; CDR3 DNA: TGTGCCAGCAGTTTACAAGGGAGGGACCCCAGAGGAACCCAGTATTTT; CDR3 protein: CASSLQGRDPRGTQYF
J gene: TRBJ1-2; V gene: TRBV28; D gene: -; clone size: -; CDR3 DNA: TGTGCCAGCAGTTTCTCGACAGGAATGGCGGGCTACACCTTC; CDR3 protein: CASSFSTGMAGYTF
J gene: TRBJ2-3; V gene: TRBV29-1; D gene: -; clone size: -; CDR3 DNA: TGCAGCGTTGAGGCGGGAACAGATACGCAGTATTTT; CDR3 protein: CSVEAGTDTQYF
J gene: TRBJ2-7; V gene: TRBV19; D gene: TRBD1; clone size: -; CDR3 DNA: TGTGCCAGTAGTATTTCCGGGACAGAGACCGAGCAGTACTTC; CDR3 protein: CASSISGTETEQYF
J gene: TRBJ2-2; V gene: TRBV27; D gene: -; clone size: -; CDR3 DNA: TGTGCCACCTCGGAACTAGACAAGTTCCTCGACGGGGAGCTGTTTTTT; CDR3 protein: CATSELDKFLDGELFF
J gene: TRBJ2-1; V gene: TRBV4-2; D gene: -; clone size: -; CDR3 DNA: TGTGCCAGCAGCCAAGGGGCAGCGGAGAAGATAAATGAGCAGTTCTTC; CDR3 protein: CASSQGAAEKINEQFF
J gene: TRBJ2-6; V gene: TRBV28; D gene: -; clone size: -; CDR3 DNA: TGTGCCAGCAGTCCCCTCAGGGACTCGGGGGCCAACGTCCTGACTTTC; CDR3 protein: CASSPLRDSGANVLTF